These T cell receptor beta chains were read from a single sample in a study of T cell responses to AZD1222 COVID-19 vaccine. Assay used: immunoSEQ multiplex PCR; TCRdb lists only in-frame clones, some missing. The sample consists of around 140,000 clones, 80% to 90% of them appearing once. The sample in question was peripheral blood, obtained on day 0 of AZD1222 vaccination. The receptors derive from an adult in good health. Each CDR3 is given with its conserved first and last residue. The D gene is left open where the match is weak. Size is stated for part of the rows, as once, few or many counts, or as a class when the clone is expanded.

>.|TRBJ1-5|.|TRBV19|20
TGTGCCAGTAGTATATGGGGGATAATGACGAGTTTTTATAGCAATCAGCCCCAGCATTTT
CASSIWGIMTSFYSNQPQHF
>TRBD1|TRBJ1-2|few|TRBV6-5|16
TGTGCCAGCAGTTACTACCGGGACAGTCTAAACTATGGCTACACCTTC
CASSYYRDSLNYGYTF
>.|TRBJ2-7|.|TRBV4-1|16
TGCGCCAGCAGCCAAGAGGGGATCCCGAGGTTTTACGAGCAGTACTTC
CASSQEGIPRFYEQYF
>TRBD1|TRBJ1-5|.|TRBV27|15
TGTGCCAGCAGTTTATACAGGGGAGGGGATCAGCCCCAGCATTTT
CASSLYRGGDQPQHF
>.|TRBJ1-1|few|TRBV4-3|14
TGCGCCAGCAGCCAAGTTCGGGGTAGCACTGAAGCTTTCTTT
CASSQVRGSTEAFF
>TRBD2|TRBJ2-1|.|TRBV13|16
TGTGCCAGCAGCCAGGGCCGGGGACTAGCGCCGGATGAGCAGTTCTTC
CASSQGRGLAPDEQFF
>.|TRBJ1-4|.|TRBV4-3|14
TGCGCCAGCAGCTACTCGACGGGGAGAGAAAAACTGTTTTTT
CASSYSTGREKLFF
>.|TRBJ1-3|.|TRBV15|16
TGTGCCACCAGCAGAGCGAAGAGGAGCTCTGGAAACACCATATATTTT
CATSRAKRSSGNTIYF
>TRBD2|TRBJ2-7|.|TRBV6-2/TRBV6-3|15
TGTGCCAGCAGCCTTTGGGGACTAGGATCCTACGAGCAGTACTTC
CASSLWGLGSYEQYF
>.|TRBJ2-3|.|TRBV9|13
TGTGCCAGCAGCGTAATCTCCACAGATACGCAGTATTTT
CASSVISTDTQYF
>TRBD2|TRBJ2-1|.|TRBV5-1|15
TGCGCCAGCAGCCGGACTAGCGGGAGGCTCAATGAGCAGTTCTTC
CASSRTSGRLNEQFF
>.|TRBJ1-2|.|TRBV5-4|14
TGTGCCAGCAGCTTCGGTTTTGAGAACTATGGCTACACCTTC
CASSFGFENYGYTF
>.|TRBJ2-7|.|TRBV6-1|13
TGTGCCAGCAACTCAGGGTTGGGATACGAGCAGTACTTC
CASNSGLGYEQYF
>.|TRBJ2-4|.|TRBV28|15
TGTGCCAGCAGTTCGCAAACAGGGTCGGGGAACATTCAGTACTTC
CASSSQTGSGNIQYF
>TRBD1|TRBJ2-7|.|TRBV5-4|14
TGTGCCAGCAGCTCCCCGGACAGGGACCACGAGCAGTACTTC
CASSSPDRDHEQYF
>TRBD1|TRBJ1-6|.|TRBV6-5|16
TGTGCCAGCAGTTTTGGTCGGGGGACAGCAAATTCACCCCTCCACTTT
CASSFGRGTANSPLHF
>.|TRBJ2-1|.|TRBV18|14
TGTGCCAGCTCACCACAACAGGGTGGCAATGAGCAGTTCTTC
CASSPQQGGNEQFF
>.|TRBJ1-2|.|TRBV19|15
TGTGCCAGTAGTGTGGCAGGGCGGAATAACTATGGCTACACCTTC
CASSVAGRNNYGYTF
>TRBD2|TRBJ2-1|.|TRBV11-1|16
TGTGCCAGCAGCAACCTAGGGACTAGCGGGAGTAATGAGCAGTTCTTC
CASSNLGTSGSNEQFF
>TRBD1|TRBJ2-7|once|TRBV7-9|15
TGTGCCAGCAGCTTAGTTGGACAGGGATCCTACGAGCAGTACTTC
CASSLVGQGSYEQYF
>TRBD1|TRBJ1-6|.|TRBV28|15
TGTGCCAGCACGGTGGACAGGGGGCAGGTCTCACCCCTCCACTTT
CASTVDRGQVSPLHF
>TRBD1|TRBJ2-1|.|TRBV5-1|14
TGCGCCAGTTTTAGACAGGGCTCCTACAATGAGCAGTTCTTC
CASFRQGSYNEQFF
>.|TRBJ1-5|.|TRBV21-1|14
.
CERWGDGADQPQHF
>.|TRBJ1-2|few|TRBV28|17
TGTGCCAGCAGTCCCCCACAGATCGACTTTTCTAACTATGGCTACACCTTC
CASSPPQIDFSNYGYTF
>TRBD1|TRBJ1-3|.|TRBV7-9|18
TGTGCCAGCAGCTTAGTTCGGGACAGCGAGAGCTCTGGAAACACCATATATTTT
CASSLVRDSESSGNTIYF
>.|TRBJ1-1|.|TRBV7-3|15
TGTGCCAGCAGCTCGGACGCCCTAGGAGACACTGAAGCTTTCTTT
CASSSDALGDTEAFF
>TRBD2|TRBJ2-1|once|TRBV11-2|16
TGTGCCAGCAGCCCCTTAGCGGGAGCCGTCTACAATGAGCAGTTCTTC
CASSPLAGAVYNEQFF
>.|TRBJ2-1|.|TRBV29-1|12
TGCAGCGTCCCACAGGGCAGCAATGAGCAGTTCTTC
CSVPQGSNEQFF
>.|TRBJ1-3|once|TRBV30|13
TGTGCCTGGACCCTTAACTCTGGAAACACCATATATTTT
CAWTLNSGNTIYF
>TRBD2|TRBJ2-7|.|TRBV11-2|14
TGTGCCAGCAGCTCCCCGCGGGAGGGCTACGAGCAGTACTTC
CASSSPREGYEQYF
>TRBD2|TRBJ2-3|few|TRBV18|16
TGTGCCAGCTCACTCGGGACTAGCGGGAACACAGATACGCAGTATTTT
CASSLGTSGNTDTQYF
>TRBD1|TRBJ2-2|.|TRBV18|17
TGTGCCAGCTCACCACAGGACAGGGGACGGAGTGGCGGGGAGCTGTTTTTT
CASSPQDRGRSGGELFF
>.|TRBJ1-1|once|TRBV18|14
TGTGCCAGCTCACCAGTTCGAGGGAACACTGAAGCTTTCTTT
CASSPVRGNTEAFF
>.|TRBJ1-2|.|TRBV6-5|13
TGTGCCAGCAGTCCCGGGCAGGTTTATGGCTACACCTTC
CASSPGQVYGYTF
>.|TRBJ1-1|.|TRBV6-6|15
TGTGCCAGCAGTTACAGTGGTGGGGCAGGAACTGAAGCTTTCTTT
CASSYSGGAGTEAFF
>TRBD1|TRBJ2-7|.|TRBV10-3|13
TGTGCCATCAAGGAGACAGGGGCCTACGAGCAGTACTTC
CAIKETGAYEQYF
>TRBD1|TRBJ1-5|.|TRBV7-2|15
TGTGCCAGCAGCATATGGACAGGGAACAATCAGCCCCAGCATTTT
CASSIWTGNNQPQHF
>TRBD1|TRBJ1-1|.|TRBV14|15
TGTGCCAGCAGCCATCGTCGATCGGTGGGGACAGGGGCTTTCTTT
CASSHRRSVGTGAFF
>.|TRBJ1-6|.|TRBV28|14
TGTGCCACCTACGACCGCTTGAGCAATTCACCCCTCCACTTT
CATYDRLSNSPLHF
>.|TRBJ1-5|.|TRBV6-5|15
TGTGCCAGCACCATAGGATGGCAGCCAGATCAGCCCCAGCATTTT
CASTIGWQPDQPQHF
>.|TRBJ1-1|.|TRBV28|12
TGTGCCAGCAGCCCAGGGTTAGGTGAAGCTTTCTTT
CASSPGLGEAFF
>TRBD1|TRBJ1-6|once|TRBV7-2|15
TGTGCCAGCAGCTTAGGGGGGACAGCATATTCACCCCTCCACTTT
CASSLGGTAYSPLHF
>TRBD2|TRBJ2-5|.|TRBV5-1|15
TGCGCCAGCAGGCGGACTAGCGGGATTCAAGAGACCCAGTACTTC
CASRRTSGIQETQYF
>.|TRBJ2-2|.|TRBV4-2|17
TGTGCCAGCAGCCCTGGGGGCGAGCGGACGAACACCGGGGAGCTGTTTTTT
CASSPGGERTNTGELFF
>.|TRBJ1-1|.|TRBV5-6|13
TGTGCCAGCAGCACACGTCCGGACGCCGGGGCTTTCTTT
CASSTRPDAGAFF
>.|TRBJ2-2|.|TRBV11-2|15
TGTGCCAGCAGCTTATTGCGGAGGGGGGCCGGGGAGCTGTTTTTT
CASSLLRRGAGELFF